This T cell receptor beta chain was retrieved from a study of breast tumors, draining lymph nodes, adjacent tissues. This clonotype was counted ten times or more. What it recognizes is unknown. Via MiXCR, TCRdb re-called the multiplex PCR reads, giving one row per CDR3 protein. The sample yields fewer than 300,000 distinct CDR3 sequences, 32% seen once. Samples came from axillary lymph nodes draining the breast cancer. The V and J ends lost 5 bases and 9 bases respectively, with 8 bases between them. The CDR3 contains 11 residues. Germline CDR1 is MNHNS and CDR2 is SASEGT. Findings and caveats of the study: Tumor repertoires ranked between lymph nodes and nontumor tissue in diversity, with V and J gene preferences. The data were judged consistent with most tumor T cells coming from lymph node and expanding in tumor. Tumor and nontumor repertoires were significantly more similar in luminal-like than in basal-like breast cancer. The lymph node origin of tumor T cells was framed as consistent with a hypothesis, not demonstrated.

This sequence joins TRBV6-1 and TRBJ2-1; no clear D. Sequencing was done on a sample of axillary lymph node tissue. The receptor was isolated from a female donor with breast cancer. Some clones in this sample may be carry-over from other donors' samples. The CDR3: CASSPITEQFF. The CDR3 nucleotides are TGTGCCAGCAGTCCAATAACTGAGCAGTTCTTC.